This T cell receptor beta chain was recorded in a study of blood T cell repertoires in COVID-19. Sequencing used immunoSEQ multiplex PCR; TCRdb keeps in-frame clones, though not all of them. In the table there are some 100,000 clones, 65% to 90% of which are singletons. Sequencing was performed on PBMCs or T cells enriched from blood (not recorded which). This TCR was sampled from a woman aged 45-65 years who had recovered from COVID-19.

CDR3 in amino acids: CASSRSGATRSQDTQYF. CDR3 nucleotide sequence: TGTGCCAGCAGCCGTAGCGGGGCTACCCGATCACAAGATACGCAGTATTTT. V and J are TRBV3-1 (or the pseudogene TRBV3-2) and TRBJ2-3, with 8 bases matching TRBD2. The V gene's germline CDR1 is LGHDT and CDR2 YNNKEL (reference sequence). There are 17 residues in the CDR3. Germline trimming cut 4 bases from V and 5 bases from J; bases unmatched to any gene: 14.